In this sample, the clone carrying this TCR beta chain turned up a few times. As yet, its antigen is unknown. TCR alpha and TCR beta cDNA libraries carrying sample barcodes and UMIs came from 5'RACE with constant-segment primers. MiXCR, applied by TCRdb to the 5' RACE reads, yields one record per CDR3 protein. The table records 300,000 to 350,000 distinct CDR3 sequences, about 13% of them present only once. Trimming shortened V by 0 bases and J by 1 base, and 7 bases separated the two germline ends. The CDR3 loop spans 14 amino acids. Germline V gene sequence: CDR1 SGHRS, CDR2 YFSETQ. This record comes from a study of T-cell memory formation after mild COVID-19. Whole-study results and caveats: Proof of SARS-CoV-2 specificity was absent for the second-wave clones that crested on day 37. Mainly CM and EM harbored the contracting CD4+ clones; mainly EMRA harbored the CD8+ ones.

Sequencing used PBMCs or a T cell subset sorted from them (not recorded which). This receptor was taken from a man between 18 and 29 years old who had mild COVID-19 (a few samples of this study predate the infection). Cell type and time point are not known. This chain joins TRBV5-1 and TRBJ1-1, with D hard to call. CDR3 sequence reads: CASSLAERNTEAFF. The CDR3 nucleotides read TGCGCCAGCAGCTTGGCCGAACGGAACACTGAAGCTTTCTTT. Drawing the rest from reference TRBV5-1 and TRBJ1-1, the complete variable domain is KAGVTQTPRYLIKTRGQQVTLSCSPISGHRSVSWYQQTPGQGLQFLFEYFSETQRNKGNFPGRFSGRQFSNSRSEMNVSTLELGDSALYLCASSLAERNTEAFFGQGTRLTVV.